The entry that follows covers one T cell receptor beta chain sequence. Its specificity is unknown. This CDR3 spans 14 amino acids. The germline V gene has CDR1 MNHNS and CDR2 SASEGT. The sample originates from a study of cytomegalovirus exposure and HLA in healthy donors. General study findings and limits: The presence/absence work took it that sequencing depth was about the same across donors. A list of 150 to 200 TCR beta chains associated with cytomegalovirus was given. A highly shared variant cluster was judged a likely technical artifact.

In the PCR, 60 Vbeta and 13 Jbeta primers were used. Sequencing used immunoSEQ multiplex PCR; TCRdb keeps in-frame clones, though not all of them. The sample carries 100,000 to 150,000 clones, 75% to 90% recorded once. This receptor was taken from a man between 35 and 55 years old in good health and CMV-seronegative. The rearrangement joins TRBV6-1 to TRBJ2-5, with D possibly matching TRBD2 (6 bases). Matching the DNA end better, TRBJ2-7 makes the J call doubtful. The sample consisted of PBMCs. The CDR3: CASSEQVAVREQYF. CDR3 coding DNA: TGTGCCAGCAGTGAACAGGTAGCGGTACGCGAGCAGTACTTC.